These 8 T cell receptor beta chains were sequenced from one sample in a study of blood T cell repertoires in COVID-19. Profiled with immunoSEQ multiplex PCR; TCRdb holds only in-frame clones, not every one. The sample yields 200,000 to 250,000 clones, about 87% seen once. The specimen sequenced was peripheral blood. The receptors were sampled from a woman in her sixties or seventies with active or convalescent COVID-19.

The chain links TRBV15 to TRBJ2-2, with TRBD1 matching over 8 bases. CDR1 and CDR2 (germline): LNHNV, YYDKDF (reference sequence). The V gene end was trimmed by 3 bases and the J gene end by 7 bases; junction bases not matched to a gene: 10. The CDR3 spans 16 residues. The CDR3 is CATSSGDRGRYGELFF. CDR3 nucleotides: TGTGCCACCAGCAGTGGAGACAGGGGTCGGTACGGGGAGCTGTTTTTT. The full variable domain, its missing parts supplied by reference TRBV15 and TRBJ2-2, is DAMVIQNPRYQVTQFGKPVTLSCSQTLNHNVMYWYQQKSSQAPKLLFHYYDKDFNNEADTPDNFQSRRPNTSFCFLDIRSPGLGDTAMYLCATSSGDRGRYGELFFGEGSRLTVL.

This chain connects TRBV5-1 to TRBJ1-1; no definite D call. Germline CDR1 reads SGHRS; CDR2 reads YFSETQ. The length of the CDR3 is 12 residues. Between the trimmed V and J ends, which lost 4 bases and 1 base, there was a span of 5 bases. The CDR3 DNA is TGCGCCAGCAGCCGGGGGAACACTGAAGCTTTCTTT. The encoded protein is CASSRGNTEAFF.

The rearrangement uses TRBV24-1 and TRBJ2-5; TRBD1 matches at 9 bases. CDR1 is KGHDR, CDR2 SFDVKD, per germline. V lost 7 bases to trimming and J lost 5 bases; unmatched junction nucleotides: 10. The length of the CDR3 is 15 residues. The CDR3 DNA reads TGTGCCACCAGCGGGACAGGGAGTTTGCGGGAGACCCAGTACTTC. This codes for CATSGTGSLRETQYF.

This rearrangement joins TRBV12-3 or TRBV12-4 to TRBJ1-2; no clear D gene. Trimming removed 5 bases at V and 8 bases at J, with 12 bases between. This CDR3 comprises 12 residues. The CDR3 sequence: CASSATPRGYTF. The CDR3 DNA sequence: TGTGCCAGCAGTGCAACTCCTAGGGGCTACACCTTC.

The rearrangement joins TRBV27 to TRBJ1-4; the match to TRBD1 covers 10 bases. Germline values: CDR1 MNHEY, CDR2 SMNVEV (reference sequence). CDR3 length: 16 amino acids. J was trimmed by 8 bases and V by 7 bases; bases with no gene match: 13. CDR3: CASKGQGLISGEKLFF. CDR3 in DNA: TGTGCCAGCAAGGGACAGGGGCTAATATCCGGGGAAAAACTGTTTTTT.

The genes are TRBV7-9 and TRBJ2-1, with D unclear. V lost 5 bases and J 0 bases, leaving 8 bases between the germline ends. This CDR3 has 14 amino acids. Germline assignment: CDR1 SEHNR and CDR2 FQNEAQ (reference sequence). Here the CDR3 reads CASSLLSSYNEQFF. In DNA form, the CDR3 reads TGTGCCAGCAGCCTTCTTAGCTCCTACAATGAGCAGTTCTTC.

This rearrangement joins TRBV10-2 to TRBJ1-2; the D gene is possibly TRBD1 (5 bases). V gave up 2 bases and J gave up 6 bases, with 10 bases separating them. Germline CDR1 is WSHSY and CDR2 is SAAADI. The CDR3 extends over 13 amino acids. The CDR3 protein is CASSEAGFNGYTF. The CDR3, as DNA: TGCGCCAGCAGTGAGGCAGGGTTTAATGGCTACACCTTC.

CDR3 coding DNA: TGTGCCAGCAGCCCCCTCTGGTCGGGGGGGCAGGCGGATACGCAGTATTTT. Its protein product is CASSPLWSGGQADTQYF. V and J are TRBV7-2 and TRBJ2-3; 8 nucleotides line up with TRBD2. Germline V gene data show CDR1 as SGHTA and CDR2 as FQGNSA. V gave up 5 bases and J gave up 6 bases; unmatched junction bases: 16. The CDR3 sequence is 17 residues long.